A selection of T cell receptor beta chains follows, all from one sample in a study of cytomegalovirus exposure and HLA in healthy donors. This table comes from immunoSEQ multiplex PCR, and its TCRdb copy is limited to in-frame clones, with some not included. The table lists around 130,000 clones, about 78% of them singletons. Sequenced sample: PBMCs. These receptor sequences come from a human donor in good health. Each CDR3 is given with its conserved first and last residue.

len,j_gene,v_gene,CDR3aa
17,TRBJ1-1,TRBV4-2,CASSQERTTFRGTEAFF
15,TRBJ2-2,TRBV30,CALGRTGANTGELFF
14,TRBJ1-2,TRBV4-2,CASSPGQGEYGYTF
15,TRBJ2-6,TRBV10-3,CAISDSLSGANVLTF
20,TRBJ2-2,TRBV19,CASSIEGPQGRGKGTGELFF
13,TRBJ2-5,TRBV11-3,CASSLDNQETQYF
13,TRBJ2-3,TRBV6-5,CASSSGVLDTQYF
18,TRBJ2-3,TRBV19,CASSIEATGRSRTDTQYF
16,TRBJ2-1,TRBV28,CASSTSSHSVLSEQFF
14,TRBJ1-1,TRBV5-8,CASSPTGGFTEAFF
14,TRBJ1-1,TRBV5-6,CASSLQGVITEAFF
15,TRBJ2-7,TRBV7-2,CASSLVGTQTYEQYF
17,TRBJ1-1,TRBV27,CASSLVGGGRGGTEAFF
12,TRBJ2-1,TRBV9,CASSVEEGEQFF
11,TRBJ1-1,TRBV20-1,CSARETFEAFF
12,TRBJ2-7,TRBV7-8,CASSFGAYEQYF
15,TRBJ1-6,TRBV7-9,CASSLDDRINSPLHF
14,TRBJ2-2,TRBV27,CASRYRGSTGELFF
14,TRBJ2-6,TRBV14,CASSQEDRANVLTF
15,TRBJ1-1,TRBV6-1,CASSETEGGHTEAFF